Listed below are T cell receptor beta chains from one sample, sequenced in a study of blood T cell repertoires in COVID-19. The repertoire was sequenced with immunoSEQ multiplex PCR; TCRdb's copy has only in-frame clones and lacks some. The sample includes about 130,000 clones, more than 60% of them seen just once. The specimen sequenced was peripheral blood. The receptor source for this set is a woman aged 70-85 years with acute or convalescent COVID-19. Each CDR3 is given with its conserved first and last residue. D genes are given only for firm matches. Size is stated for part of the rows, as once, few or many counts, or as a class when the clone is expanded.

abundance,j_gene,d_gene,v_gene,CDR3aa,CDR3nt
-,TRBJ2-3,-,TRBV29-1,CSVDGLGGAYTDTQYF,TGCAGCGTTGACGGTTTGGGGGGGGCGTACACAGATACGCAGTATTTT
-,TRBJ2-3,TRBD2,TRBV5-1,CASSRTSGSADTQYF,TGCGCCAGCAGCCGGACTAGCGGGAGTGCAGATACGCAGTATTTT
once,TRBJ1-1,TRBD1,TRBV11-1,CASSFPQGGVNTEAFF,TGTGCCAGCAGCTTCCCACAGGGGGGTGTGAACACTGAAGCTTTCTTT
-,TRBJ1-2,-,TRBV4-1,CASSQREEVFNGYTF,TGCGCCAGCAGCCAAAGGGAGGAAGTCTTCAATGGCTACACCTTC
-,TRBJ1-1,-,TRBV12-3/TRBV12-4,CASSDVQGAEAFF,TGTGCCAGCAGTGACGTACAGGGCGCGGAAGCTTTCTTT
-,TRBJ2-2,-,TRBV6-2/TRBV6-3,CASSYSIALNTGELFF,TGTGCCAGCAGTTACTCTATAGCTCTGAACACCGGGGAGCTGTTTTTT
-,TRBJ2-3,-,TRBV27,CASSFQGLTDTQYF,TGTGCCAGCAGTTTTCAGGGTCTCACAGATACGCAGTATTTT
-,TRBJ1-2,-,TRBV30,CAWEDTLDGYTF,TGTGCCTGGGAGGACACTCTAGATGGCTACACCTTC
-,TRBJ1-5,TRBD1,TRBV5-6,CASSWGPGTENQPQHF,TGTGCCAGCAGCTGGGGGCCCGGGACAGAGAATCAGCCCCAGCATTTT
few,TRBJ1-2,-,TRBV2,CASIPGGPELYGYTF,TGTGCCAGCATCCCCGGCGGGCCGGAGCTCTATGGCTACACCTTC
-,TRBJ1-6,-,TRBV30,CAWSLLELNSPLHF,TGTGCCTGGAGCCTTTTAGAACTTAATTCACCCCTCCACTTT
few,TRBJ1-2,-,TRBV2,CALQGVNYGYTF,TGTGCCCTACAGGGAGTAAACTATGGCTACACCTTC
few,TRBJ2-7,-,TRBV25-1,CASSEFNSPDGEQYF,TGTGCCAGCAGTGAATTTAACAGCCCCGATGGCGAGCAGTACTTC
-,TRBJ2-3,TRBD2,TRBV15,CATSRGLTGGSSTDTQYF,TGTGCCACCAGCAGAGGACTCACGGGGGGATCTAGCACAGATACGCAGTATTTT
-,TRBJ1-5,TRBD1,TRBV12-5,CASGIGQGQGQPQHF,TGTGCTAGTGGTATCGGCCAGGGACAGGGACAGCCCCAGCATTTT
few,TRBJ1-1,-,TRBV7-9,CASSPRGFTEAFF,TGTGCCAGCAGCCCAAGAGGGTTCACTGAAGCTTTCTTT
-,TRBJ1-2,-,TRBV19,CASSTLGVRGYTF,TGTGCCAGTAGTACCCTCGGGGTTCGGGGCTACACCTTC
-,TRBJ1-3,-,TRBV14,CASSQATGWWGNTIYF,TGTGCCAGCAGCCAAGCGACAGGCTGGTGGGGAAACACCATATATTTT
-,TRBJ2-3,-,TRBV18,CASSPGPTTDTQYF,TGTGCCAGCTCACCAGGGCCTACCACAGATACGCAGTATTTT
few,TRBJ1-2,-,TRBV7-8,CASSLVGGNYGYTF,TGTGCCAGCAGCCTAGTGGGGGGGAACTATGGCTACACCTTC
-,TRBJ2-7,TRBD1,TRBV6-5,CASSKTGGAANEQYF,TGTGCCAGCAGTAAAACAGGGGGCGCGGCCAACGAGCAGTACTTC
-,TRBJ1-2,TRBD1,TRBV5-5,CASSSTGSGYGYTF,TGTGCCAGCAGCTCGACAGGGTCAGGCTATGGCTACACCTTC
-,TRBJ1-2,TRBD1,TRBV9,CASSPQGQGPNYGYTF,TGTGCCAGCAGCCCCCAGGGACAGGGGCCCAACTATGGCTACACCTTC
-,TRBJ1-5,-,TRBV10-3,CAISESTRGQPQHF,TGTGCCATCAGTGAGTCGACACGGGGGCAGCCCCAGCATTTT
-,TRBJ1-6,TRBD1,TRBV6-5,CASSYGTGGDSPLHF,TGTGCCAGCAGTTACGGGACAGGGGGCGATTCACCCCTCCACTTT
-,TRBJ2-5,-,TRBV4-3,CASSQGRRETQYF,TGCGCCAGCAGCCAAGGGAGGAGGGAGACCCAGTACTTC
-,TRBJ1-5,-,TRBV28,CASSRPHQPQHF,TGTGCCAGCAGCAGGCCCCATCAGCCCCAGCATTTT
-,TRBJ2-7,TRBD2,TRBV7-2,CASSQQGTSGGVSYEQYF,TGTGCCAGCAGCCAACAGGGGACTAGCGGGGGGGTCTCCTACGAGCAGTACTTC
few,TRBJ2-3,TRBD1,TRBV7-3,CASSPGDRGTDTQYF,TGTGCCAGCAGCCCCGGGGACAGGGGAACAGATACGCAGTATTTT
-,TRBJ2-3,-,TRBV5-1,CASSLSFGDTQYF,TGCGCCAGCAGCTTGTCTTTCGGGGATACGCAGTATTTT
-,TRBJ2-2,-,TRBV27,CASSEMGGRGKIGELFF,TGTGCCAGCAGTGAGATGGGCGGTCGAGGGAAAATCGGGGAGCTGTTTTTT
once,TRBJ2-4,-,TRBV20-1,CSARTLGIQYF,TGCAGTGCTAGAACCCTAGGCATTCAGTACTTC
-,TRBJ1-5,TRBD1,TRBV5-4,CASSSQGGQPQHF,TGTGCCAGCAGCAGCCAGGGGGGTCAGCCCCAGCATTTT
-,TRBJ1-1,-,TRBV9,CASSPPSEAFF,TGTGCCAGCAGCCCCCCCTCTGAAGCTTTCTTT
-,TRBJ1-4,TRBD1,TRBV5-1,CASSLGQGDEKLFF,TGCGCCAGCAGCTTGGGGCAGGGGGATGAAAAACTGTTTTTT
-,TRBJ1-1,TRBD1,TRBV5-1,CASSPPRTGGTEAFF,TGCGCCAGCAGCCCTCCTCGGACAGGGGGCACTGAAGCTTTCTTT
-,TRBJ2-1,TRBD2,TRBV27,CASSPGLAAYNEQFF,TGTGCCAGCAGTCCGGGACTAGCAGCCTACAATGAGCAGTTCTTC
-,TRBJ1-2,-,TRBV5-1,CASSLAVSANYGYTF,TGCGCCAGCAGCTTGGCAGTTTCAGCTAACTATGGCTACACCTTC
-,TRBJ1-1,-,TRBV7-2,CASSTGGGWFTEAFF,TGTGCCAGCAGCACGGGCGGGGGGTGGTTCACTGAAGCTTTCTTT
-,TRBJ2-3,-,TRBV24-1,CATGTAEGTDTQYF,TGTGCCACCGGAACGGCGGAGGGGACAGATACGCAGTATTTT
-,TRBJ2-2,-,TRBV5-5,CASSARGLTGELFF,TGTGCCAGCAGCGCCAGGGGTCTCACCGGGGAGCTGTTTTTT
-,TRBJ1-3,-,TRBV9,CASSVEARVSFSGNTIYF,TGTGCCAGCAGCGTAGAGGCACGGGTCTCCTTCTCTGGAAACACCATATATTTT
-,TRBJ1-2,TRBD1,TRBV19,CASSWERQGASGYTF,TGTGCCAGTAGTTGGGAACGACAGGGGGCGAGTGGCTACACCTTC
few,TRBJ2-7,TRBD1,TRBV2,CASSVQGATYEQYF,TGTGCCAGCAGTGTACAGGGGGCAACCTACGAGCAGTACTTC
once,TRBJ2-1,-,TRBV28,CASSLFFGNLITARNEQFF,TGTGCCAGCAGTTTATTCTTCGGGAACCTTATCACAGCTCGCAATGAGCAGTTCTTC
many,TRBJ2-7,TRBD1,TRBV12-3/TRBV12-4,CASSQKGGGEQYF,TGTGCCAGCAGTCAGAAAGGGGGCGGCGAGCAGTACTTC
-,TRBJ1-3,-,TRBV6-5,CASSQNSGNTIYF,TGTGCCAGCAGCCAGAATTCTGGAAACACCATATATTTT
-,TRBJ2-7,-,TRBV7-8,CASSLAGTHSYEQYF,TGTGCCAGCAGCTTGGCCGGGACTCACTCCTACGAGCAGTACTTC
-,TRBJ2-7,-,TRBV10-3,CAISERAGLDSYEQYF,TGTGCCATCAGTGAACGGGCGGGCCTAGACTCCTACGAGCAGTACTTC
-,TRBJ2-1,TRBD2,TRBV11-1,CASSLGGRNYNEQFF,TGTGCCAGCAGCTTAGGCGGGAGGAACTACAATGAGCAGTTCTTC
-,TRBJ2-5,TRBD2,TRBV10-2,CASGTSGGTQETQYF,TGCGCCAGCGGGACTAGCGGGGGGACCCAAGAGACCCAGTACTTC
few,TRBJ1-1,-,TRBV2,CASSDGGNTEAFF,TGTGCCAGCAGTGACGGAGGGAACACTGAAGCTTTCTTT